The rows below give T cell receptor beta chains drawn from one sample of a study of blood T cell repertoires in COVID-19. Produced via immunoSEQ multiplex PCR; TCRdb's table is partial and in-frame only. Found here are some 120,000 clones, 80% to 90% of them singletons; the top ten hold over 3.5%. The sequencing sample was made of peripheral blood. The receptors here all came from a woman aged 55-69 years with acute or convalescent COVID-19. Both conserved end residues are part of each CDR3. The order of the fields is D gene, clone size, J gene, V gene, CDR3 protein, CDR3 DNA. D genes are given only for firm matches. Some rows have no size entry. The others give once, few or many, or a class for an expanded clone.

D: .; size: .; J: TRBJ2-1; V: TRBV5-1; CDR3: CASSLRRVDEQFF; DNA: TGCGCCAGCAGCTTGCGGAGGGTGGATGAGCAGTTCTTC
D: .; size: .; J: TRBJ2-1; V: TRBV19; CDR3: CASSPWTRTATSSYNEQFF; DNA: TGTGCCAGTAGTCCTTGGACAAGGACGGCTACCAGCTCCTACAATGAGCAGTTCTTC
D: .; size: .; J: TRBJ2-5; V: TRBV11-3; CDR3: CASSLRGQAGIETQYF; DNA: TGTGCCAGCAGCTTGCGGGGGCAAGCGGGAATCGAGACCCAGTACTTC
D: TRBD1; size: .; J: TRBJ1-3; V: TRBV19; CDR3: CASGWGQLGNTIYF; DNA: TGTGCCAGTGGCTGGGGACAGCTTGGAAACACCATATATTTT
D: TRBD2; size: .; J: TRBJ2-1; V: TRBV7-3; CDR3: CASSPLTSGRANEQFF; DNA: TGTGCCAGCAGCCCCCTGACTAGCGGGAGGGCTAATGAGCAGTTCTTC
D: TRBD2; size: .; J: TRBJ2-3; V: TRBV7-9; CDR3: CASSRPSGSTDTQYF; DNA: TGTGCCAGCAGCAGACCTAGCGGGAGCACAGATACGCAGTATTTT
D: .; size: .; J: TRBJ1-3; V: TRBV28; CDR3: CASSARTVFYTGNTIYF; DNA: TGTGCCAGCAGTGCCCGGACAGTATTTTATACTGGAAACACCATATATTTT
D: .; size: .; J: TRBJ1-2; V: TRBV6-6; CDR3: CASDSANYGYTF; DNA: TGTGCCAGCGACAGCGCTAACTATGGCTACACCTTC
D: .; size: .; J: TRBJ1-2; V: TRBV25-1; CDR3: CASSESGDNYGYTF; DNA: TGTGCCAGCAGTGAATCGGGGGATAACTATGGCTACACCTTC
D: .; size: .; J: TRBJ1-2; V: TRBV19; CDR3: CASSMVNRAYGYTF; DNA: TGTGCCAGTAGTATGGTAAACAGGGCCTATGGCTACACCTTC
D: TRBD1; size: once; J: TRBJ2-5; V: TRBV24-1; CDR3: CATSDTGGIETQYF; DNA: TGTGCCACCAGTGATACAGGGGGGATAGAGACCCAGTACTTC
D: .; size: .; J: TRBJ1-3; V: TRBV15; CDR3: CATSRGQGNTIYF; DNA: TGTGCCACCAGCAGAGGTCAGGGAAACACCATATATTTT
D: TRBD2; size: few; J: TRBJ2-5; V: TRBV7-8; CDR3: CASSSTGTSGLYGETQYF; DNA: TGTGCCAGCAGCTCGACCGGGACTAGCGGCTTATACGGGGAGACCCAGTACTTC
D: .; size: .; J: TRBJ1-1; V: TRBV7-9; CDR3: CASSFTGTEAFF; DNA: TGTGCCAGCAGCTTTACAGGCACTGAAGCTTTCTTT
D: .; size: .; J: TRBJ2-2; V: TRBV6-1; CDR3: CASSEAPRIMKTGELFF; DNA: TGTGCCAGCAGTGAAGCGCCTAGAATAATGAAAACCGGGGAGCTGTTTTTT
D: TRBD2; size: .; J: TRBJ2-1; V: TRBV27; CDR3: CASSLRDSGSSYNEQFF; DNA: TGTGCCAGCAGTCTAAGGGATAGCGGGAGTTCCTACAATGAGCAGTTCTTC
D: TRBD2; size: once; J: TRBJ2-5; V: TRBV24-1; CDR3: CATSWGPGRETQYF; DNA: TGTGCCACCTCCTGGGGCCCCGGGAGGGAGACCCAGTACTTC
D: .; size: .; J: TRBJ2-2; V: TRBV5-1; CDR3: CASSRGGTTGELFF; DNA: TGCGCCAGCAGCCGTGGCGGAACTACCGGGGAGCTGTTTTTT
D: .; size: .; J: TRBJ2-1; V: TRBV2; CDR3: CASSPAYNEQFF; DNA: TGTGCCAGCAGTCCTGCCTACAATGAGCAGTTCTTC
D: .; size: .; J: TRBJ2-3; V: TRBV7-9; CDR3: CASSQADTQYF; DNA: TGTGCCAGCAGCCAGGCAGATACGCAGTATTTT
D: .; size: .; J: TRBJ1-1; V: TRBV25-1; CDR3: CASRGLINTEAFF; DNA: TGTGCCAGCAGAGGACTGATAAACACTGAAGCTTTCTTT
D: .; size: .; J: TRBJ2-1; V: TRBV4-1; CDR3: CASSQLDMGLSLGNEQFF; DNA: TGCGCCAGCAGCCAGTTAGACATGGGACTCTCCTTAGGGAATGAGCAGTTCTTC